This record concerns one TCR beta chain sequence. These data are taken from a study of blood T cell repertoires in COVID-19. Study at large: Spain, Italy and the United States supplied samples that represented acute and convalescent COVID-19. T cells, B-cell-depleted T cells, or PBMCs supplied cDNA or gDNA.

Authors' data handling: The authors estimated nucleated cell counts from reference gene primer amplification. Clones were read by immunoSEQ multiplex PCR, and TCRdb kept only the in-frame ones, dropping some. V, J and clone size are taken as reported in that table, and D and trimming were inferred from the DNA itself. Here the sample spans some 97,000 clones, over 75% being singletons. Germline V lookup: CDR1 SSHAT, CDR2 FNYEAQ (reference sequence). This CDR3 has 14 residues. The V gene end was trimmed by 5 bases and the J gene end by 1 base; junction bases not matched to a gene: 4. The sample consisted of peripheral blood. This TCR came from a man in his 60s with acute or convalescent COVID-19. This chain links TRBV7-7 with TRBJ2-5; TRBD1 aligns across 7 bases. CDR3 amino acids: CASSPRDSQETQYF. Here the CDR3 DNA reads TGTGCCAGCAGCCCCCGGGACAGCCAAGAGACCCAGTACTTC. Full variable domain (outside the CDR3, taken from reference TRBV7-7 and TRBJ2-5): GAGVSQSPRYKVTKRGQDVTLRCDPISSHATLYWYQQALGQGPEFLTYFNYEAQPDKSGLPSDRFSAERPEGSISTLTIQRTEQRDSAMYRCASSPRDSQETQYFGPGTRLLVL.